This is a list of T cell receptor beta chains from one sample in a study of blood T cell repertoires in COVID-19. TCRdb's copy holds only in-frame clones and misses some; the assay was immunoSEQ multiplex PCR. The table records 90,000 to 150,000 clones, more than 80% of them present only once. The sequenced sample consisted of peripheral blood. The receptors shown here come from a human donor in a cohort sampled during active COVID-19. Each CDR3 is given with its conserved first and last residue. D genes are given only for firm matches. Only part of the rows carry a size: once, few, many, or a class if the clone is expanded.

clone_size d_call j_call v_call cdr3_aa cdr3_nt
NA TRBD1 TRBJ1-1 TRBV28 CASSSWTGGDTEAFF TGTGCCAGCAGTTCTTGGACAGGGGGAGACACTGAAGCTTTCTTT
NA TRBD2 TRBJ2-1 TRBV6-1 CASSDRTSGSYNEQFF TGTGCCAGCAGTGACAGGACTAGCGGCTCCTACAATGAGCAGTTCTTC
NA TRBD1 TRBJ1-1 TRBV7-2 CASSLGQGNTEAFF TGTGCCAGCAGCTTGGGACAGGGAAACACTGAAGCTTTCTTT
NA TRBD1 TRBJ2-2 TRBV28 CASSPDPGQGAIGELFF TGTGCCAGCAGCCCGGATCCGGGACAGGGGGCGATCGGGGAGCTGTTTTTT
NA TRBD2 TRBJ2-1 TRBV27 CASSSSGTSGVDSYNEQFF TGTGCCAGCAGTTCCTCCGGGACTAGCGGGGTGGACTCCTACAATGAGCAGTTCTTC
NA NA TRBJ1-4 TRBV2 CASRGLRGWEEKLFF TGTGCCAGCAGGGGACTAAGAGGGTGGGAGGAAAAACTGTTTTTT
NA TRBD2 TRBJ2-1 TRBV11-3 CASSWTRGDEQFF TGTGCCAGCAGCTGGACTAGGGGCGATGAGCAGTTCTTC
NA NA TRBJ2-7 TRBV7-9 CASSLNRAEQYF TGTGCCAGCAGCTTAAACAGGGCCGAGCAGTACTTC
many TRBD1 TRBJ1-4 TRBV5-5 CASSGERQGTTNEKLFF TGTGCCAGCAGCGGGGAGAGACAGGGGACCACTAATGAAAAACTGTTTTTT
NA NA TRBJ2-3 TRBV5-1 CASSLAGGADTQYF TGCGCCAGCAGCTTGGCGGGGGGCGCAGATACGCAGTATTTT
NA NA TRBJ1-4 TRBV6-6 CASSYSKGRTEKLFF TGTGCCAGCAGTTACTCGAAGGGGCGGACTGAAAAACTGTTTTTT
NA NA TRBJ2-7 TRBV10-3 CAIRRDSTSYEQYF TGTGCCATCAGACGAGACAGCACGTCCTACGAGCAGTACTTC
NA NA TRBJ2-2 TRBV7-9 CASSPSGLTLWELFF TGTGCCAGCAGCCCATCGGGACTGACTCTATGGGAGCTGTTTTTT
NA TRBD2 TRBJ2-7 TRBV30 CAWSRLGQRAGSEQYF TGTGCCTGGAGTCGACTAGGACAAAGAGCGGGGAGCGAGCAGTACTTC
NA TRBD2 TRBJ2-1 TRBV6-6 CASTMSGTTYNEQFF TGTGCCAGCACTATGTCCGGGACTACCTACAATGAGCAGTTCTTC
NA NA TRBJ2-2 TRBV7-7 CASSPQGRANTGELFF TGTGCCAGCAGCCCCCAGGGCCGGGCGAACACCGGGGAGCTGTTTTTT
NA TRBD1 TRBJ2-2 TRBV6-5 CASSRGQGNTGELFF TGTGCCAGCAGCCGAGGACAGGGAAACACCGGGGAGCTGTTTTTT
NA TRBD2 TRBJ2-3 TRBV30 CAWTLRGGWDTQYF TGTGCCTGGACCCTGCGGGGGGGCTGGGATACGCAGTATTTT
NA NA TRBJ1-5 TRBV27 CASSISPQARGNQPQHF TGTGCCAGCAGTATAAGCCCACAGGCAAGGGGCAATCAGCCCCAGCATTTT
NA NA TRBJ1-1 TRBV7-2 CASSPGSARNTEAFF TGTGCCAGCAGCCCAGGTTCGGCGAGGAACACTGAAGCTTTCTTT
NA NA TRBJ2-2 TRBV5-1 CASSIWTLANPGELFF TGCGCCAGCAGCATCTGGACACTCGCTAACCCCGGGGAGCTGTTTTTT
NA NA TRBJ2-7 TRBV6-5 CASRRQNSYEQYF TGTGCCAGCAGAAGACAGAATAGCTACGAGCAGTACTTC
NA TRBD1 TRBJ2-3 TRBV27 CASSLRGLSGTDTQYF TGTGCCAGCAGTTTGAGGGGGCTTAGTGGCACAGATACGCAGTATTTT
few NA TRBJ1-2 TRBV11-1 CASSLAHNYGYTF TGTGCCAGCAGCTTAGCCCATAACTATGGCTACACCTTC
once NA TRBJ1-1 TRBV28 CASSTTNTEAFF TGTGCCAGCAGCACTACGAACACTGAAGCTTTCTTT
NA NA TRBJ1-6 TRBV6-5 CASSYRVPYNSPLHF TGTGCCAGCAGTTACCGGGTACCCTATAATTCACCCCTCCACTTT
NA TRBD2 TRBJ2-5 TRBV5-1 CASSPGTSGRETQYF TGCGCCAGCAGCCCGGGGACTAGCGGGAGGGAGACCCAGTACTTC
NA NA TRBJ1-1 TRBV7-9 CASSLQSEAFF TGTGCCAGCAGCTTGCAAAGCGAAGCTTTCTTT
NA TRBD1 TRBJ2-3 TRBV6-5 CASSYSDRTTDTQYF TGTGCCAGCAGTTACTCGGACAGGACCACAGATACGCAGTATTTT
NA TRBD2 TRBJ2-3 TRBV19 CASSPWTSGTSTDTQYF TGTGCCAGTAGTCCTTGGACTAGCGGAACAAGCACAGATACGCAGTATTTT
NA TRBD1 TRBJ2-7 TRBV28 CASSRGQGKQYF TGTGCCAGCAGTAGAGGACAGGGGAAGCAGTACTTC
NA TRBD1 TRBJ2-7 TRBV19 CASSPRQGARAYEQYF TGTGCCAGTAGCCCACGACAGGGGGCACGGGCCTACGAGCAGTACTTC
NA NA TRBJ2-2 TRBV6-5 CASSLNSYTGELFF TGTGCCAGCAGCCTCAACTCGTACACCGGGGAGCTGTTTTTT
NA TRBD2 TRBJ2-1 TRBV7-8 CASSRIAGARDNEQFF TGTGCCAGCAGCCGTATAGCGGGAGCACGCGACAATGAGCAGTTCTTC
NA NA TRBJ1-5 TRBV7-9 CASSFFNSVVDSNQPQHF TGTGCCAGCAGCTTTTTCAATTCAGTGGTCGATAGCAATCAGCCCCAGCATTTT
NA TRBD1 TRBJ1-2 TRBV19 CASSISGGVYGYTF TGTGCCAGTAGTATATCAGGGGGCGTCTATGGCTACACCTTC
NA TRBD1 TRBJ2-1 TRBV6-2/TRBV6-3 CASSLKQSGQGLNEQFF TGTGCCAGCAGCCTAAAACAATCTGGACAGGGTTTGAATGAGCAGTTCTTC
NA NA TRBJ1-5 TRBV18 CASSLSTGKMYQPQHF TGTGCCAGCTCACTTTCGACAGGAAAAATGTATCAGCCCCAGCATTTT
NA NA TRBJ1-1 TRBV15 CATSRDLGPSEAFF TGTGCCACCAGCAGAGATCTTGGGCCATCTGAAGCTTTCTTT